This T cell receptor beta chain emerged from a study of human T cells and chemical hapten exposure. Study-wide points: After DPC sensitization, TCRs above 1 in 1000 frequency showed no change. Against controls, expanded TCRs gave rise to significantly more large CDR3 similarity clusters.

V was pared by 1 base and J by 0 bases, with 8 bases between. The CDR3 has 15 residues. The germline V gene has CDR1 SGHVS and CDR2 FNYEAQ. The time point: pre-sensitization, week 0. The treatment is: therapeutic diphenylcyclopropenone sensitization with weekly scalp DPC. From the RACE reads, TCRdb called clonotypes with MiXCR, one entry per CDR3 protein. Of around 300,000 distinct CDR3 sequences listed, approximately 7.5% were seen once; the top ten hold more than 0.95%. Note on this clonotype: The antigen remains unidentified.

The V and J genes are TRBV7-6 and TRBJ2-3; D not certain. This TCR was sampled from a man between 18 and 35 years old with alopecia areata. Some clones in this sample may be carry-over from other donors' samples. The sample consisted of whole blood, taken in connection with sensitization to the hapten diphenylcyclopropenone (DPC). The CDR3 DNA sequence: TGTGCCAGCAGCTTAGTTGCAGCCAGCACAGATACGCAGTATTTT. This sequence encodes CASSLVAASTDTQYF.